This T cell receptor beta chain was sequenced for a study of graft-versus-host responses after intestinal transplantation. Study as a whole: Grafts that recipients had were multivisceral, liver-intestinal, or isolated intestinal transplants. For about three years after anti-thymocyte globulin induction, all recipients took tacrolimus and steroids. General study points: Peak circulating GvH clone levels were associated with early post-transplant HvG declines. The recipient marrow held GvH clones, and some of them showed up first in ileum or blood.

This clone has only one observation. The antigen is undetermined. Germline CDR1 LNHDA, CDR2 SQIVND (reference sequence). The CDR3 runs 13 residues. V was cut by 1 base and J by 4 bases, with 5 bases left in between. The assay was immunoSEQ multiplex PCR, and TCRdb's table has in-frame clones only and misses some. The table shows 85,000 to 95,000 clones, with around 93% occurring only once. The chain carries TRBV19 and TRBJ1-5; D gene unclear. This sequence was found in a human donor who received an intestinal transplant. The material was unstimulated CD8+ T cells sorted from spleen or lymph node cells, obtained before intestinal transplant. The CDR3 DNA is TGTGCCAGTAGTATAGGCGGGAATCAGCCCCAGCATTTT. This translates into CASSIGGNQPQHF.